One sample yielded the 23 T cell receptor beta chains listed below, sequenced in a study of blood T cell repertoires in COVID-19. Profiling relied on immunoSEQ multiplex PCR, and the TCRdb table lists in-frame clones only, not all of them. The sample has a few hundred thousand clones, 70% to 85% seen once; the top ten hold 0.7% to 1%. Sequencing was done on a sample of peripheral blood. All receptors derive from a human donor with COVID-19, enrolled during active disease. The donor label of this sample is uncertain.

The CDR3 nucleotides are TGTGCCACCAGCAGACCCCAACAGGCCCGTGAGCAGTTCTTC. As protein: CATSRPQQAREQFF. The chain joins TRBV15 to TRBJ2-1; D is possibly TRBD1 (5 bases). The CDR3 covers 14 residues. CDR1 and CDR2 (germline): LNHNV, YYDKDF (reference sequence). V lost 2 bases to trimming and J lost 9 bases, with 14 bases between them.

The V and J genes are TRBV6-5 and TRBJ2-2, with 8 bases matching TRBD1. The germline V gene encodes CDR1 MNHEY and CDR2 SVGAGI. V shed 6 bases and J 3 bases; nucleotides not matched to a gene: 6. This CDR3 is 15 amino acids long. Here the CDR3 DNA reads TGTGCCAGCAGGGCCAGGGGGCGCGACACCGGGGAGCTGTTTTTT. It is translated as CASRARGRDTGELFF.

The rearrangement links TRBV7-9 to TRBJ1-2, with D unresolved. The ends were cut back, 0 bases at V and 10 bases at J, with 12 bases in the middle. This CDR3 is built from 13 residues. Germline CDR1 reads SEHNR; CDR2 reads FQNEAQ (reference sequence). The DNA of the CDR3 is TGTGCCAGCAGCTTAGCGGGCCAACGCGACTACACCTTC. Translating it yields CASSLAGQRDYTF.

This sequence joins TRBV28 and TRBJ1-6; D is ambiguous. Trimming pared 6 bases from V and 9 bases from J, leaving 9 bases between. The CDR3 contains 12 residues. From germline, CDR1 is MDHEN and CDR2 SYDVKM. CDR3 bases: TGTGCCAGCAGGGTTACGGGTTCACCCCTCCACTTT. Amino acids: CASRVTGSPLHF.

The CDR3 bases are TGTGCCAGCAGCCCAGGGGCCTTGGGCCAGTACTTC. This sequence encodes CASSPGALGQYF. This rearrangement joins TRBV28 to TRBJ2-5; D possibly corresponds to TRBD1 (6 bases). CDR3 length equals 12 residues. CDR1 MDHEN and CDR2 SYDVKM come from the germline V gene. V dropped 6 bases and J dropped 10 bases, with 15 bases sitting between them.

This chain connects TRBV18 to TRBJ1-6; D remains ambiguous. Trimming took 6 bases from V and 8 from J, leaving 14 bases between them. Germline CDR1 and CDR2: KGHSH and LQKENI. CDR3 size: 14 residues. In DNA form, the CDR3 reads TGTGCCAGCTCCCCGGAGAGTTATGATTCACCCCTCCACTTT. Amino acid sequence: CASSPESYDSPLHF.

V and J are TRBV19 and TRBJ2-1; TRBD2 matches 12 bases. The germline CDR1 and CDR2 sequences are LNHDA and SQIVND (reference sequence). CDR3 size: 16 residues. The V gene end was trimmed by 4 bases and the J gene end by 9 bases; junction bases not matched to a gene: 10. In nucleotides, the CDR3 is TGTGCCAGTAGTACGGCCGGACTAGCGGGACCCATTGAGCAGTTCTTC. Translated, it gives CASSTAGLAGPIEQFF.

The V and J genes are TRBV12-5 and TRBJ1-2; D is unresolved. The V end was cut by 3 bases, the J end by 5 bases, with 13 bases between. This CDR3 contains 14 residues. Germline CDR1 reads LGHNT; CDR2 reads FRNRAP. In DNA form, the CDR3 reads TGTGCTAGTGGTTTAGGAGGGTTAGAGTATGGCTACACCTTC. This translates into CASGLGGLEYGYTF. Variable domain in full (rest from reference TRBV12-5 and TRBJ1-2): DARVTQTPRHKVTEMGQEVTMRCQPILGHNTVFWYRQTMMQGLELLAYFRNRAPLDDSGMPKDRFSAEMPDATLATLKIQPSEPRDSAVYFCASGLGGLEYGYTFGSGTRLTVV.

The V gene is TRBV10-3, the J gene TRBJ1-3, with TRBD1 matching 9 bases. V shed 0 bases, J shed 2 bases, and the junction held 8 bases outside the gene matches. The germline gives CDR1 ENHRY, CDR2 SYGVKD. The CDR3 extends over 18 amino acids. CDR3 nucleotides: TGTGCCATCAGTGAGTCCTCAAACAGGGGGCGAACTGGAAACACCATATATTTT. Amino acids: CAISESSNRGRTGNTIYF.

This clone was seen once. The gene calls are TRBV20-1 and TRBJ2-3, with 11 bases that match TRBD2. CDR1 is DFQATT, CDR2 SNEGSKA, per germline (reference sequence). This CDR3 spans 18 amino acids. V was pared by 6 bases and J by 0 bases, with 14 bases of the junction left unmatched. CDR3 DNA sequence: TGCAGTGCAAGTCCCTTTAGCGGGAGGGTTGTAAGCACAGATACGCAGTATTTT. It yields the protein CSASPFSGRVVSTDTQYF.

The V and J genes are TRBV28 and TRBJ2-7, with a weak D call TRBD2 (5 bases). Looked up from germline, CDR1 is MDHEN and CDR2 is SYDVKM. The CDR3 has 15 amino acids. The V gene lost 5 bases and the J gene lost 1 base, with 15 bases spanning the gap. The CDR3 region has the DNA TGTGCCAGCAGTCTTACCAGCGGACCGTCCTACGAGCAGTACTTC. Protein sequence: CASSLTSGPSYEQYF.

This clone was recorded once. The chain joins TRBV30 to TRBJ1-2; 8 nucleotides align to TRBD1. The V gene end was trimmed by 2 bases and the J gene end by 8 bases; junction bases not matched to a gene: 7. The germline gives CDR1 GTSNPN, CDR2 SVGIG (reference sequence). CDR3 length: 13 amino acids. The CDR3 loop is CAWSPQGARGYTF. In nucleotides, the CDR3 is TGTGCCTGGAGTCCCCAGGGGGCACGGGGCTACACCTTC.

Regarding this clone: A much larger clone differs by one base, so this may be a read error. The rearrangement uses TRBV25-1 and TRBJ2-5, with 8 bases matching TRBD1. The length of the CDR3 is 12 residues. Germline loops: CDR1 MGHDK, CDR2 SYGVNS. J lost 2 bases, V lost 8 bases, and 1 base had no gene match. The CDR3 spells CASHRGQETQYF. CDR3 nucleotide sequence: TGTGCCAGCCACAGGGGGCAAGAGACCCAGTACTTC.

Details on this clone: The germline gene is not matched at one end of the junction; a read error may be the cause. The rearrangement joins TRBV7-7 to TRBJ1-1; D might be TRBD1 (6 bases). The CDR3 contains 13 residues. Germline V gene sequence: CDR1 SSHAT, CDR2 FNYEAQ (reference sequence). The CDR3 nucleotides are TGTGCTAGCAGCCTGGACAGGAACACTGAAGCTTTCTTT. Protein product: CASSLDRNTEAFF. Supplemented by reference TRBV7-7 and TRBJ1-1, the full variable domain reads GAGVSQSPRYKVTKRGQDVTLRCDPISSHATLYWYQQALGQGPEFLTYFNYEAQPDKSGLPSDRFSAERPEGSISTLTIQRTEQRDSAMYRCASSLDRNTEAFFGQGTRLTVV.

The chain couples TRBV11-2 to TRBJ2-1; 7 positions match TRBD1. Germline loops: CDR1 SGHAT, CDR2 FQNNGV. This CDR3 has 13 amino acids. The ends lost 5 bases at V and 11 bases at J; junction bases unmatched: 9. As DNA, the CDR3 is TGTGCCAGCAGCCCTAGGACAGGCTTCAAGCAGTTCTTC. Its translation is CASSPRTGFKQFF.

The rearrangement uses TRBV20-1 and TRBJ2-7; 7 positions match TRBD2. Germline CDR1 and CDR2: DFQATT and SNEGSKA (reference sequence). The junction had 6 bases not matched to a gene; V was cut back by 3 bases and J by 1 base. The CDR3 loop spans 14 amino acids. The chain's CDR3 is CSASPPGGSYEQYF. In DNA, the CDR3 is TGCAGTGCTAGTCCTCCGGGGGGATCCTACGAGCAGTACTTC.

The chain uses TRBV14 and TRBJ2-2, with D unclear. V shed 4 bases and J shed 6 bases, with 9 bases lying between them. The CDR3 is made up of 13 amino acids. Germline CDR1 and CDR2: SGHDN and FVKESK. The CDR3, as DNA: TGTGCCAGCAGCCCCTTCGCGGCCGGGGAGCTGTTTTTT. Amino acid sequence: CASSPFAAGELFF.

This chain links TRBV2 with TRBJ1-5; TRBD1 matches 9 bases. Trimming at V came to 6 bases and at J to 2 bases, leaving 5 bases not matched to a gene. This CDR3 spans 15 amino acids. Germline loops: CDR1 SNHLY, CDR2 FYNNEI. Here the CDR3 DNA reads TGTGCCAGCAGCTCGACAGGGGGAGGCAATCAGCCCCAGCATTTT. Encoded protein: CASSSTGGGNQPQHF. Filled out from reference TRBV2 and TRBJ1-5, the complete variable domain reads EPEVTQTPSHQVTQMGQEVILRCVPISNHLYFYWYRQILGQKVEFLVSFYNNEISEKSEIFDDQFSVERPDGSNFTLKIRSTKLEDSAMYFCASSSTGGGNQPQHFGDGTRLSIL.

The V call is TRBV7-2, the J call TRBJ2-2; 8 nucleotides align to TRBD2. With 3 bases clipped from V and 5 bases from J, the junction kept 8 bases outside the gene matches. This CDR3 is 16 amino acids long. The V gene's germline CDR1 is SGHTA and CDR2 FQGNSA. CDR3 bases: TGTGCCAGCAGCTTGGCCGGGACTAGGGGGACCGGGGAGCTGTTTTTT. Amino acid sequence: CASSLAGTRGTGELFF. Drawing the rest from reference TRBV7-2 and TRBJ2-2, the complete variable domain is GAGVSQSPSNKVTEKGKDVELRCDPISGHTALYWYRQSLGQGLEFLIYFQGNSAPDKSGLPSDRFSAERTGGSVSTLTIQRTQQEDSAVYLCASSLAGTRGTGELFFGEGSRLTVL.

This chain links TRBV29-1 with TRBJ2-7, with D maybe TRBD1 (6 bases). Germline loops: CDR1 SQVTM, CDR2 ANQGSEA. The germline V and J ends were trimmed by 5 bases and 3 bases, with 11 bases remaining between them. CDR3 length equals 12 residues. CDR3 DNA sequence: TGCAGCGTTACTCTGACAGGCTACGAGCAGTACTTC. Translated: CSVTLTGYEQYF.

V is TRBV7-9 and J is TRBJ2-1; D is possibly TRBD2 (5 bases). This CDR3 region has 14 residues. With 6 bases removed from V and 0 bases from J, the gap between germline ends came to 9 bases. Germline V CDR1 and CDR2: SEHNR, FQNEAQ (reference sequence). The CDR3 protein is CASREASSYNEQFF. For the CDR3, the DNA is TGTGCCAGCAGGGAGGCGAGCTCCTACAATGAGCAGTTCTTC.

The gene calls are TRBV12-5 and TRBJ1-5, with no clear D. Looked up from germline, CDR1 is LGHNT and CDR2 is FRNRAP. The CDR3 covers 15 residues. V lost 0 bases, J lost 2 bases, and 8 bases lay in between. In DNA, the CDR3 is TGTGCTAGTGGTTTGGTAGGTACAGGCAATCAGCCCCAGCATTTT. It codes for CASGLVGTGNQPQHF. Full variable domain (missing parts from reference TRBV12-5 and TRBJ1-5): DARVTQTPRHKVTEMGQEVTMRCQPILGHNTVFWYRQTMMQGLELLAYFRNRAPLDDSGMPKDRFSAEMPDATLATLKIQPSEPRDSAVYFCASGLVGTGNQPQHFGDGTRLSIL.

This chain links TRBV30 with TRBJ1-4, with D maybe TRBD1 (6 bases). Germline V gene data show CDR1 as GTSNPN and CDR2 as SVGIG (reference sequence). Trimming removed 0 bases from V and 7 bases from J, with 9 bases in between. CDR3 length equals 13 residues. Here the CDR3 reads CAWSVQGSEKLFF. In nucleotides, the CDR3 is TGTGCCTGGAGTGTACAGGGTAGTGAAAAACTGTTTTTT. The variable domain in full, completed from reference TRBV30 and TRBJ1-4, reads SQTIHQWPATLVQPVGSPLSLECTVEGTSNPNLYWYRQAAGRGLQLLFYSVGIGQISSEVPQNLSASRPQDRQFILSSKKLLLSDSGFYLCAWSVQGSEKLFFGSGTQLSVL.